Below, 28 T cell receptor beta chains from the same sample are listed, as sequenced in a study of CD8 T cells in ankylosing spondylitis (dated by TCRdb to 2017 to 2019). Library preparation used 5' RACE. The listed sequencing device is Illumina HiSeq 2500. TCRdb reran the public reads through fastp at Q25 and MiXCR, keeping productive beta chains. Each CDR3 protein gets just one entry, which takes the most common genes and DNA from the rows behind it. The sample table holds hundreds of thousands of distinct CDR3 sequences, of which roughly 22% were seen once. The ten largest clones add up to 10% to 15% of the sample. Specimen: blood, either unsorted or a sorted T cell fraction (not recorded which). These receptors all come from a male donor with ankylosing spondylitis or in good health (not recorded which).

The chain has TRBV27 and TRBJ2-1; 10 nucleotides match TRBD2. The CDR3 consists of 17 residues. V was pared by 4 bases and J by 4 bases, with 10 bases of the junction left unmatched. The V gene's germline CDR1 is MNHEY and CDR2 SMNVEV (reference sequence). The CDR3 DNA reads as TGTGCCAGCAGTTCTCACGTAGCGGGGGGCTCATACAATGAGCAGTTCTTC. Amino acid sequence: CASSSHVAGGSYNEQFF.

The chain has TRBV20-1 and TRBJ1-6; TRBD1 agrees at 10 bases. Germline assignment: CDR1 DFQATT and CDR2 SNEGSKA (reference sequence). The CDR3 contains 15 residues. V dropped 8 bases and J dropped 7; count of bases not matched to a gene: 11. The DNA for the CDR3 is TGCAGTACCCGGGACAGGGGAGTATGGAATTCACCCCTCCACTTT. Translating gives CSTRDRGVWNSPLHF.

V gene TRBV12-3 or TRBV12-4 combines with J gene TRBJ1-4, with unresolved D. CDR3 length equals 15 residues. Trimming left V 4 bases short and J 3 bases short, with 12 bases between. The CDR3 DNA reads TGTGCCAGCAGTTCTAACAGCCAAGCTAATGAAAAACTGTTTTTT. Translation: CASSSNSQANEKLFF.

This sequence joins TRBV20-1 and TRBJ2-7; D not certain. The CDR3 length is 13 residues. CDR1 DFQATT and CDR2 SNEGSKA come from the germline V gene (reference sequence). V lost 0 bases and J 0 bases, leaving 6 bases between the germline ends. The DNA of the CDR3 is TGCAGTGCTAGAGAAGCAGCCTCCTACGAGCAGTACTTC. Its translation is CSAREAASYEQYF.

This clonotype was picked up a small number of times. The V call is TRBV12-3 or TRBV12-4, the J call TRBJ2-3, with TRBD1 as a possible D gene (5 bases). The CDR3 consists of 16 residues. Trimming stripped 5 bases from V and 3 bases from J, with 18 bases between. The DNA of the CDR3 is TGTGCCAGCAGTGAAATAATGCAGCCAGGGACAGATACGCAGTATTTT. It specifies CASSEIMQPGTDTQYF.

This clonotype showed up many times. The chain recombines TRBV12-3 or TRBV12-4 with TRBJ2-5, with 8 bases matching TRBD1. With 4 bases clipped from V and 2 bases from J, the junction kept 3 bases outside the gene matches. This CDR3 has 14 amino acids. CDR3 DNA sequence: TGTGCCAGCAGTTCTCAGGGGGCGCAAGAGACCCAGTACTTC. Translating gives CASSSQGAQETQYF.

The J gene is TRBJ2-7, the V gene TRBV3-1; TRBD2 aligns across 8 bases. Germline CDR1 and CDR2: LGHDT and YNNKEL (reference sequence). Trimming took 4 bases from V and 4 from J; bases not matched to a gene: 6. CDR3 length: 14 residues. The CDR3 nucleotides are TGTGCCAGCAGCCGCGGGGTAGCGGGGTACGAGCAGTACTTC. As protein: CASSRGVAGYEQYF.

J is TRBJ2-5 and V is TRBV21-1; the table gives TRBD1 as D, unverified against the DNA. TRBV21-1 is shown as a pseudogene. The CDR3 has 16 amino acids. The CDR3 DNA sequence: TGTGCCAGCATTAACTCCGGGACGTCGGGCCAAGAGACCCAGTACTTC. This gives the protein CASINSGTSGQETQYF.

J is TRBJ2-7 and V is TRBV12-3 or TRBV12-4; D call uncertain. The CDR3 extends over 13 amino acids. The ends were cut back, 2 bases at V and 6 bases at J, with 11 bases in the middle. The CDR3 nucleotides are TGTGCCAGCAGTTTATTAGGTGGGCTCGAGCAGTACTTC. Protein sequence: CASSLLGGLEQYF.

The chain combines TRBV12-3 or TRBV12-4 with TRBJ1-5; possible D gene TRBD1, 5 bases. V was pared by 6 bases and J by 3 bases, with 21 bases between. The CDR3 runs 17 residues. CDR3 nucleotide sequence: TGTGCCAGCAGCTTGAACTGGGGCGGAATTCTCAATCAGCCCCAGCATTTT. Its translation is CASSLNWGGILNQPQHF.

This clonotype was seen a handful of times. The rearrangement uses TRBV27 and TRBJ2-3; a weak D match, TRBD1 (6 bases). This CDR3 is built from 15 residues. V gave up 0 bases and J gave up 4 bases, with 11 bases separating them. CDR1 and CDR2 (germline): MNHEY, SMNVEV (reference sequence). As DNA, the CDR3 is TGTGCCAGCAGTTTATCGATAGGGGGAGCAGATACGCAGTATTTT. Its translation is CASSLSIGGADTQYF.

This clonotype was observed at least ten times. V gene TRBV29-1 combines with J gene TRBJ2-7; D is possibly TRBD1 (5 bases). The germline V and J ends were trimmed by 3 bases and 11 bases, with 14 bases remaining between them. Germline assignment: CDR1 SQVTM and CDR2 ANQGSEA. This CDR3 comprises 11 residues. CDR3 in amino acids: CSVDGPGYEYF. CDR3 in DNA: TGCAGCGTTGATGGTCCAGGGTACGAGTACTTC.

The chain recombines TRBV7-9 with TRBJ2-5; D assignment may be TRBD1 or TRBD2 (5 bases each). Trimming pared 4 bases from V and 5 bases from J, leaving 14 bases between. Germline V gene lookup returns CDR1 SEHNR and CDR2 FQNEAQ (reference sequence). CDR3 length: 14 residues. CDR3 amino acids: CASSSTWGRETQYF. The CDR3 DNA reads TGTGCCAGCAGCTCTACCTGGGGACGTGAGACCCAGTACTTC.

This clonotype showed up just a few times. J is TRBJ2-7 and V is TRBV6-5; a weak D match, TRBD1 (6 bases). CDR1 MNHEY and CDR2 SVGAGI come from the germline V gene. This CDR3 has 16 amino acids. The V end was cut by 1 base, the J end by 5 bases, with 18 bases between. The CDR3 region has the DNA TGTGCCAGCAGTTACTTCCAGGGGCAGGTTTTCGACGAGCAGTACTTC. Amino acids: CASSYFQGQVFDEQYF.

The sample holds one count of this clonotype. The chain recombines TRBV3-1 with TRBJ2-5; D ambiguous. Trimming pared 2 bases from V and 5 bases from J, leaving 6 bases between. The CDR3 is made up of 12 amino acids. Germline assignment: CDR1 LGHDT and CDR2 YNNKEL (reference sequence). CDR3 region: CASSQSVETQYF. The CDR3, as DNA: TGTGCCAGCAGCCAATCCGTCGAGACCCAGTACTTC.

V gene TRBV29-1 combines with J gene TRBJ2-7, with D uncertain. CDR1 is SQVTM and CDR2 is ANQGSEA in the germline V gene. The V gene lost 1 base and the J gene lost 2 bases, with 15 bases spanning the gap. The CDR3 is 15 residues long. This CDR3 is CSVEGALGQAYEQYF. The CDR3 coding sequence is TGCAGCGTTGAAGGGGCCTTAGGGCAGGCCTACGAGCAGTACTTC.

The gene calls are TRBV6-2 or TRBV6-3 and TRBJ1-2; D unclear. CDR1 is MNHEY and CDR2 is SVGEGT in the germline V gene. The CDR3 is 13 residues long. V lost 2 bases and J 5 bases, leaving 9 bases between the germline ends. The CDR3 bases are TGTGCCAGCAGTTACGTGCAGGCTTATGGCTACACCTTC. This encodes CASSYVQAYGYTF.

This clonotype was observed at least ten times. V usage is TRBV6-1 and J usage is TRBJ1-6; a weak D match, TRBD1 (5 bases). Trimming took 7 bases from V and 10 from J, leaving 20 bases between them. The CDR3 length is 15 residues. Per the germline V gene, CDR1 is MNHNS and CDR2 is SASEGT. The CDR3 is CASTSGGDGASPLHF. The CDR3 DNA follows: TGTGCCAGCACATCGGGAGGGGACGGAGCATCACCCCTCCACTTT.

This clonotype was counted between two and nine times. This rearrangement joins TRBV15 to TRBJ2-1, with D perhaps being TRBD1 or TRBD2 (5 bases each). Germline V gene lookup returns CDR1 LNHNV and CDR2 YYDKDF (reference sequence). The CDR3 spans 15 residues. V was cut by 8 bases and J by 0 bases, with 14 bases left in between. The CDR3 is CATAGTANSYNEQFF. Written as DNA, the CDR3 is TGTGCCACCGCCGGGACGGCCAACTCCTACAATGAGCAGTTCTTC.

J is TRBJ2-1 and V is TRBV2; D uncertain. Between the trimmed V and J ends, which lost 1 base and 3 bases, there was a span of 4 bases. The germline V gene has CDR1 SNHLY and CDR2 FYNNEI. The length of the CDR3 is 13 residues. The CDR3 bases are TGTGCCAGCAGTGAAGGCAGCTACAATGAGCAGTTCTTC. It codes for CASSEGSYNEQFF. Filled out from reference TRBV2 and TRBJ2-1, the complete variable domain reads EPEVTQTPSHQVTQMGQEVILRCVPISNHLYFYWYRQILGQKVEFLVSFYNNEISEKSEIFDDQFSVERPDGSNFTLKIRSTKLEDSAMYFCASSEGSYNEQFFGPGTRLTVL.

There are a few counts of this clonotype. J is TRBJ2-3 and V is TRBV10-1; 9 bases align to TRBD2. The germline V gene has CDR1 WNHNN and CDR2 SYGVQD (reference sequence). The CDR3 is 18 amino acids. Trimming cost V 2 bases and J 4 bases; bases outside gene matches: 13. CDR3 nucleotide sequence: TGCGCCAGCAGTGAGCCCGAAACTCTAGCGGGGACCGCAGATACGCAGTATTTT. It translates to CASSEPETLAGTADTQYF.

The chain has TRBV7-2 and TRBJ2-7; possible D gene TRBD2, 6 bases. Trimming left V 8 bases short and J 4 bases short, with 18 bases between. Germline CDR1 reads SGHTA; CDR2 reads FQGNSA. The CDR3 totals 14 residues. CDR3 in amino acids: CASSYPGVGYEQYF. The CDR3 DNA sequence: TGTGCCAGCTCCTACCCGGGGGTCGGGTACGAGCAGTACTTC.

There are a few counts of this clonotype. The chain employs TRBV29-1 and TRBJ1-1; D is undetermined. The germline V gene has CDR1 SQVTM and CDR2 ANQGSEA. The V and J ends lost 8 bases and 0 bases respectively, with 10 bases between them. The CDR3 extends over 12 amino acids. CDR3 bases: TGCAGCCCGGACTACATGAACACTGAAGCTTTCTTT. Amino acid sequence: CSPDYMNTEAFF.

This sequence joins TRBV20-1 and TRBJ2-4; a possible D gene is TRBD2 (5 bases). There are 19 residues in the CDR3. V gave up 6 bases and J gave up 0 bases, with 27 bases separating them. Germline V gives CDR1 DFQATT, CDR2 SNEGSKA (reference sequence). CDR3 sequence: CSATRSPAAPGEAKNIQYF. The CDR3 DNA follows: TGCAGTGCGACCAGGAGTCCGGCAGCCCCCGGGGAAGCCAAAAACATTCAGTACTTC.

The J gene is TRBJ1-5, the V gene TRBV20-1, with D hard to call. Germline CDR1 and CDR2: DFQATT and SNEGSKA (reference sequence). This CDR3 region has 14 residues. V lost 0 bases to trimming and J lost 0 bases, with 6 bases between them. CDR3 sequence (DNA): TGCAGTGCTAGAGACATTATTAGCAATCAGCCCCAGCATTTT. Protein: CSARDIISNQPQHF.

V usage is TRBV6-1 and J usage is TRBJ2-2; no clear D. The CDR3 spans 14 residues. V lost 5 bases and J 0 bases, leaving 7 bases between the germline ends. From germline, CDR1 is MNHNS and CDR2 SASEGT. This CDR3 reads CASSRTANTGELFF. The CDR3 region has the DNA TGTGCCAGCAGTAGAACAGCGAACACCGGGGAGCTGTTTTTT.

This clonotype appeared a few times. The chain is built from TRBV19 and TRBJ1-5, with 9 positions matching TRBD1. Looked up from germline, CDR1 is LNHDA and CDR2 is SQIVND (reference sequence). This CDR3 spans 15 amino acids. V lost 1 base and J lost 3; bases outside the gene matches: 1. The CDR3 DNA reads TGTGCCAGTAGTATAGGGACAGGGGCCAATCAGCCCCAGCATTTT. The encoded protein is CASSIGTGANQPQHF.

The CDR3 DNA is TGTGCCAGCAGCTACCGGGGGACAGTAGATACGCAGTATTTT. This sequence encodes CASSYRGTVDTQYF. The gene calls are TRBV7-8 and TRBJ2-3; D possibly corresponds to TRBD1 (7 bases). Germline V CDR1 and CDR2: SGHVS, FQNEAQ. This CDR3 comprises 14 residues. Trimming took off 4 bases at V and 5 bases at J, with 13 bases between the two ends. Complete variable domain (other parts from reference TRBV7-8 and TRBJ2-3): GAGVSQSPRYKVAKRGQDVALRCDPISGHVSLFWYQQALGQGPEFLTYFQNEAQLDKSGLPSDRFFAERPEGSVSTLKIQRTQQEDSAVYLCASSYRGTVDTQYFGPGTRLTVL.